The T cell receptor (beta chain) described here comes from a study of shared clonotypes between healthy human individuals. Background on the study: With ages of 18 to 49, the donors were a couple of women and a few men. General study results and limits: Sharing across several donors was seen in 4% to 6.5% of naive CD4 clonotypes.

Points on this clone: Its antigen is currently unknown.

The CDR3 has 17 amino acids. V was cut by 3 bases and J by 3 bases, with 17 bases left in between. In germline, CDR1 is KGHSH, CDR2 LQKENI. Deep-level running was used for the assay. Splitting of each subset's genomic DNA was done evenly across several immunoSEQ plates. Profiling relied on immunoSEQ multiplex PCR, and the TCRdb table lists in-frame clones only, not all of them. This table holds under 1,900,000 clones, around 98.5% found once. The chain uses TRBV18 and TRBJ2-2; D gene ambiguous. The sequence came from a young man in good health. The sequenced sample was naive CD4+ T cells sorted from blood. As to subset: CD45RA+ positively selected. The CDR3 bases are TGTGCCAGCTCACCTCAAGATCGCGGCCTGTACACCGGGGAGCTGTTTTTT. It is translated as CASSPQDRGLYTGELFF.